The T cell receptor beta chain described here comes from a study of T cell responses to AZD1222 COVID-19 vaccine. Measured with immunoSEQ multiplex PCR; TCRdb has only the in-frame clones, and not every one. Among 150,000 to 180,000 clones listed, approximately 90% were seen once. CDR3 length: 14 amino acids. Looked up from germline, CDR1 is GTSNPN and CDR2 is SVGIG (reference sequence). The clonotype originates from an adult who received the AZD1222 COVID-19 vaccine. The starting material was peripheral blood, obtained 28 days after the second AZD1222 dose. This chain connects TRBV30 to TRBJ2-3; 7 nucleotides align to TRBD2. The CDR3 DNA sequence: TGTGCACAGAACGACGGCGGGAGTTCGGATACGCAGTATTTT. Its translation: CAQNDGGSSDTQYF.